A selection of T cell receptor beta chains follows, all from one sample in a study of T cell responses to AZD1222 COVID-19 vaccine. Only in-frame clones appear in the TCRdb table, and some are missing; sequencing was by immunoSEQ multiplex PCR. The sample shows around 58,000 clones, about 81% of them seen only once. Sample: peripheral blood, taken on day 0 of AZD1222 vaccination. Receptor source: an adult in good health. Both conserved end residues are part of each CDR3. D genes are given only for firm matches. The size entry is marked missing in some rows and otherwise reads once, few, many or a size class.

>TRBJ1-1|TRBV11-1|NA|NA
TGTGCCAGCAGCTTCGACACTGAAGCTTTCTTT
CASSFDTEAFF
>TRBJ1-6|TRBV6-5|NA|TRBD1
TGTGCCAGCGGACAGGGGGCAAATAATTCACCCCTCCACTTT
CASGQGANNSPLHF
>TRBJ1-2|TRBV6-2/TRBV6-3|NA|TRBD1
TGTGCCAGCAGTTACCTGGGACAGTTTAACTATGGCTACACCTTC
CASSYLGQFNYGYTF
>TRBJ2-6|TRBV18|NA|NA
TGTGCCAGCTCCGGGATTAGGAACTCGCCCGGGGCCAACGTCCTGACTTTC
CASSGIRNSPGANVLTF
>TRBJ1-1|TRBV18|NA|NA
TGTGCCAGCTCACCCCAGAAGCTGAACACTGAAGCTTTCTTT
CASSPQKLNTEAFF
>TRBJ1-2|TRBV15|few|NA
TGTGCCACCAGCAGAGGGACAGAGCCGAACTATGGCTACACCTTC
CATSRGTEPNYGYTF
>TRBJ2-2|TRBV5-5|once|TRBD2
TGTGCCAGCAGCTCCGGACAGACCGGGGGGGCCGGGGAGCTGTTTTTT
CASSSGQTGGAGELFF
>TRBJ1-4|TRBV19|NA|NA
TGTGCCAGTAGTAGGAGGATGGAAAGTCCTAATGAAAAACTGTTTTTT
CASSRRMESPNEKLFF
>TRBJ1-1|TRBV12-3/TRBV12-4|once|NA
TGTGCCAGCAGTTTAGTCAGGAACACTGAAGCTTTCTTT
CASSLVRNTEAFF
>TRBJ2-2|TRBV5-4|NA|TRBD1
TGTGCCAGCAGCTCACAGGGACAGGGGGACACCGGGGAGCTGTTTTTT
CASSSQGQGDTGELFF
>TRBJ2-7|TRBV18|NA|TRBD2
TGTGCCAGCTCAGCCCGACTAGCGGGAGACGGCGAGCAGTACTTC
CASSARLAGDGEQYF
>TRBJ1-5|TRBV5-5|NA|NA
TGTGCCAGCAGCTTGAGGGCACTCTATAGCAATCAGCCCCAGCATTTT
CASSLRALYSNQPQHF
>TRBJ1-6|TRBV7-8|NA|NA
TGTGCCAGCAGCCGACAGGACTATAATTCACCCCTCCACTTT
CASSRQDYNSPLHF
>TRBJ1-2|TRBV6-4|NA|NA
TGTGCCAGCAGTGACTCGACCGCGGGTCTTTATGGCTACACCTTC
CASSDSTAGLYGYTF
>TRBJ1-6|TRBV6-5|NA|TRBD1
TGTGCCACGGGACAGGGGAATTCACCCCTCCACTTT
CATGQGNSPLHF
>TRBJ1-1|TRBV28|NA|TRBD1
TGTGCCAGCAGGACAGGGGCTCCGGAAGCTTTCTTT
CASRTGAPEAFF
>TRBJ1-5|TRBV27|few|NA
TGTGCCAGCAGTCCCGGTGGTCGGCGGGGCTCCTTCACTCAGCCCCAGCATTTT
CASSPGGRRGSFTQPQHF
>TRBJ1-1|TRBV19|NA|TRBD1
TGTGCCAGTAGTCCACGCCGGACAGGGGAGAATACTGAAGCTTTCTTT
CASSPRRTGENTEAFF
>TRBJ1-5|TRBV7-3|once|NA
TGTGCCAGCAGCCCCACACACGGACAGCCCCAGCATTTT
CASSPTHGQPQHF
>TRBJ1-1|TRBV28|NA|NA
TGTGCCAGCAGTCTAGTGAACACTGAAGCTTTCTTT
CASSLVNTEAFF
>TRBJ1-1|TRBV20-1|NA|TRBD1
TGCAGTGCTAGTGACAGGGGGACTGAAGCTTTCTTT
CSASDRGTEAFF
>TRBJ2-1|TRBV9|NA|NA
TGTGCCAGCAGCCCCCGCGAAAGAGGGGCCTACAATGAGCAGTTCTTC
CASSPRERGAYNEQFF
>TRBJ1-5|TRBV12-5|few|NA
TGTGCTAGTGCCACGGGGGACACCTTGAATCAGCCCCAGCATTTT
CASATGDTLNQPQHF
>TRBJ2-7|TRBV11-2|NA|NA
TGTGCCAGCAGCTTAGACAGTACCCTATCCTACGAGCAGTACTTC
CASSLDSTLSYEQYF
>TRBJ2-7|TRBV11-3|NA|NA
TGTGCCAGCAGCTTAGATGGGAGCAGTTACGAGCAGTACTTC
CASSLDGSSYEQYF
>TRBJ1-6|TRBV14|NA|NA
TGTGCCAGCAGCGGATCGGGGGTAAGTAATTCACCCCTCCACTTT
CASSGSGVSNSPLHF
>TRBJ1-6|TRBV6-5|NA|TRBD1
TGTGCCAGCAGTCTACTACAGGGGGCCCGGTCACCCCTCCACTTT
CASSLLQGARSPLHF
>TRBJ1-2|TRBV7-2|few|NA
TGTGCCAGCAGCCCACAAGATAACTATGGCTACACCTTC
CASSPQDNYGYTF
>TRBJ1-1|TRBV5-1|NA|NA
TGCGCCAGCAGCTTGAAGCTGAACACTGAAGCTTTCTTT
CASSLKLNTEAFF
>TRBJ2-1|TRBV27|NA|NA
TGTGCCAGCAGCCGCAAGGGGTCGCAGTTCTTC
CASSRKGSQFF
>TRBJ1-6|TRBV2|NA|TRBD1
TGTGCCAGAAGAAGAGCCGGGACAGGGGATAGTTCACCCCTCCACTTT
CARRRAGTGDSSPLHF
>TRBJ1-2|TRBV15|NA|TRBD1
TGTGCCACCAGCAGAGGGGACAGGGACTATGGCTACACCTTC
CATSRGDRDYGYTF
>TRBJ1-3|TRBV2|NA|NA
TGTGCCAGCAGTGAGACAGCATCTGGAAACACCATATATTTT
CASSETASGNTIYF
>TRBJ1-2|TRBV5-4|NA|TRBD1
TGTGCCAGCAGCTTGGACAGGGGATTCTATGGCTACACCTTC
CASSLDRGFYGYTF
>TRBJ1-5|TRBV10-3|NA|TRBD1
TGTGCCATCAGTGAAGGGGACAGTAGCAATCAGCCCCAGCATTTT
CAISEGDSSNQPQHF
>TRBJ2-2|TRBV9|few|NA
TGTGCCAGCAGCGTAGGGAAGGGGGCCGGGGAGCTGTTTTTT
CASSVGKGAGELFF
>TRBJ1-1|TRBV5-5|few|NA
TGTGCCAGCAGCTACGCCCTCGATGAAGCTTTCTTT
CASSYALDEAFF
>TRBJ2-3|TRBV7-2|NA|TRBD2
TGTGCCAGCAGACTAGCGGGGGGCGGGGATACGCAGTATTTT
CASRLAGGGDTQYF
>TRBJ2-7|TRBV7-9|NA|TRBD1
TGTGCCAGCAGTCGACAGGGGCGTACGGCCTACGAGCAGTACTTC
CASSRQGRTAYEQYF
>TRBJ1-2|TRBV7-9|once|NA
TGTGCCAGCACTAACGAGGACAGAATCTATGGCTACACCTTC
CASTNEDRIYGYTF
>TRBJ1-2|TRBV14|NA|TRBD1
TGTGCCAGCAGCCAAGGGACAGGGGGAGCTCCTTACTATGGCTACACCTTC
CASSQGTGGAPYYGYTF
>TRBJ2-2|TRBV11-1|NA|TRBD1
TGTGCCAGCAGCCCTGACAGGGGCGGCACCGGGGAGCTGTTTTTT
CASSPDRGGTGELFF
>TRBJ1-4|TRBV30|NA|NA
TGTGCCTGGGGACAGTCGAATGAAAAACTGTTTTTT
CAWGQSNEKLFF
>TRBJ2-1|TRBV4-1|NA|NA
TGCGCCAGCAGCCAACCCCCGGGCAGGGAGCAGTTCTTC
CASSQPPGREQFF
>TRBJ1-6|TRBV10-3|NA|NA
TGTGCCATCAGTGATACCGGGACGGGGGATCCCCTCCACTTT
CAISDTGTGDPLHF
>TRBJ2-1|TRBV6-5|NA|TRBD2
TGTGCCAGCAGTTATCGGGGGGGCAATGAGCAGTTCTTC
CASSYRGGNEQFF
>TRBJ1-1|TRBV30|NA|NA
TGTGCCTGGCAAGGAGTCAGGAACACTGAAGCTTTCTTT
CAWQGVRNTEAFF
>TRBJ1-2|TRBV5-8|once|TRBD1
TGTGCCAGCAGCTTGTATCCGGGACAGCAGGGCTATGGCTACACCTTC
CASSLYPGQQGYGYTF
>TRBJ1-1|TRBV21-1|NA|NA
TGTGCCAACGTATCTAGAGGGACAGGGTTTTATAACACTGAAGCTTTCTTT
CANVSRGTGFYNTEAFF
>TRBJ2-2|TRBV27|NA|NA
TGTGCCAGCAGTTTCCCCACCGGGGAGCTGTTTTTT
CASSFPTGELFF
>TRBJ1-5|TRBV2|NA|NA
TGTGCCAGTAACAGGGAGGCGAGCAATCAGCCCCAGCATTTT
CASNREASNQPQHF
>TRBJ2-1|TRBV27|NA|NA
TGTGCCAGCAGCTTACCCGGCAGGCCCAGCTCCTACAATGAGCAGTTCTTC
CASSLPGRPSSYNEQFF
>TRBJ1-4|TRBV29-1|NA|NA
TGCAGCGTTTGGGCAAGGACTAATGAAAAACTGTTTTTT
CSVWARTNEKLFF
>TRBJ2-1|TRBV10-1|NA|TRBD2
TGCGCCACCCCCTGGTTGACTAGCGGGGGTATAGGTGAGCAGTTCTTC
CATPWLTSGGIGEQFF
>TRBJ2-2|TRBV5-1|NA|TRBD2
TGCGCCAGCAGCTCCGGACTAGCGGGGGGTACCGGGGAGCTGTTTTTT
CASSSGLAGGTGELFF